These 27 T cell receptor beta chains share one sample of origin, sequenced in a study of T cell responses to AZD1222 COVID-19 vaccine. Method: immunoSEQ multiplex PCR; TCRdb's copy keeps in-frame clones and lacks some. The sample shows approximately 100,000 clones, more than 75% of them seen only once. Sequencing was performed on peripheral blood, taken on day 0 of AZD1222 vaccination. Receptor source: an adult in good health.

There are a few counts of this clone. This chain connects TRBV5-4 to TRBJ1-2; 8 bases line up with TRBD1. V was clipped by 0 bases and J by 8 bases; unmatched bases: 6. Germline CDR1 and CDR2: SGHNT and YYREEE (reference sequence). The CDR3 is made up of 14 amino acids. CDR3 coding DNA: TGTGCCAGCAGCTTGGCAGACAGGGGCGGCGGCTACACCTTC. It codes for CASSLADRGGGYTF.

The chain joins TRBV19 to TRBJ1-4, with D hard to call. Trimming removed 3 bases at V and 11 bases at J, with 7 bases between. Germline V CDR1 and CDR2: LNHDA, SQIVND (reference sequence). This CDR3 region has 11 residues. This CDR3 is CASSMEYKLFF. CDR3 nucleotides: TGTGCCAGTAGTATGGAATATAAACTGTTTTTT.

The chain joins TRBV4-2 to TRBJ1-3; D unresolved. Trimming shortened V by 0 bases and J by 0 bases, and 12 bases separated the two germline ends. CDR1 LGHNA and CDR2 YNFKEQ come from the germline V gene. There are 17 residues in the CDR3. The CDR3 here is CASSQDLAGGSGNTIYF. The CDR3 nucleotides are TGTGCCAGCAGCCAAGATCTCGCAGGAGGCTCTGGAAACACCATATATTTT.

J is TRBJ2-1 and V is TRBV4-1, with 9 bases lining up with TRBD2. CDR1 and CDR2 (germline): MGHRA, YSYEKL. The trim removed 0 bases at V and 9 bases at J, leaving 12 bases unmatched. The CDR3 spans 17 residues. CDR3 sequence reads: CASSQEGRLAGRGEQFF. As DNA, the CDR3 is TGCGCCAGCAGCCAAGAGGGGAGGCTAGCGGGGCGGGGTGAGCAGTTCTTC.

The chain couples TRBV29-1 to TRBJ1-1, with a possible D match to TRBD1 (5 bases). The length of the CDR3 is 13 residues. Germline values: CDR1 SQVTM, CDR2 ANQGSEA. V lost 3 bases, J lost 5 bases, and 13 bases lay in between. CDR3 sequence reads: CSVDGGGGTEAFF. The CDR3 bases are TGCAGCGTTGACGGCGGGGGAGGGACTGAAGCTTTCTTT.

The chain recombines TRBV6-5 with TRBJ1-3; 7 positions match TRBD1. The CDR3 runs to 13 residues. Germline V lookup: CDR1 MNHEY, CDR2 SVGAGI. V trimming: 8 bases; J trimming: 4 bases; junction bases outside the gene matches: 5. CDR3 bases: TGTGCCAGCCGACAGGGTCTCGGAAACACCATATATTTT. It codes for CASRQGLGNTIYF.

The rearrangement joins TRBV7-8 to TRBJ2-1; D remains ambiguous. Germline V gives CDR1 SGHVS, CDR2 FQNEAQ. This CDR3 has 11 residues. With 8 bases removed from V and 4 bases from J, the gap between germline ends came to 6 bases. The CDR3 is CASEQYNEQFF. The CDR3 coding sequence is TGTGCCAGCGAGCAGTACAATGAGCAGTTCTTC.

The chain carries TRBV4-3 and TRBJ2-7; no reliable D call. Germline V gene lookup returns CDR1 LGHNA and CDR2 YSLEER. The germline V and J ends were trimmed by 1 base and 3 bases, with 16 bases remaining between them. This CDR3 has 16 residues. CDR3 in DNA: TGCGCCAGCAGCCAAGCCCTCTCTCCAGGCGTCTACGAGCAGTACTTC. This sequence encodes CASSQALSPGVYEQYF.

CDR3 nucleotide sequence: TGTGCCAGCAGTGGTACAGGGGGGGGGACAGATACGCAGTATTTT. Its translation is CASSGTGGGTDTQYF. The chain combines TRBV2 with TRBJ2-3, with a tentative D call TRBD1 (8 bases). This CDR3 comprises 15 residues. The germline V and J ends were trimmed by 4 bases and 3 bases, with 14 bases remaining between them. The V gene's germline CDR1 is SNHLY and CDR2 FYNNEI.

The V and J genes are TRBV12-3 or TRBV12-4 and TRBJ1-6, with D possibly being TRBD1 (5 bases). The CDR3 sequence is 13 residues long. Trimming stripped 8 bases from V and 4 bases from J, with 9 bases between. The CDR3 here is CASRRGYNSPLHF. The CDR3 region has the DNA TGTGCCAGCCGACGGGGGTATAATTCACCCCTCCACTTT.

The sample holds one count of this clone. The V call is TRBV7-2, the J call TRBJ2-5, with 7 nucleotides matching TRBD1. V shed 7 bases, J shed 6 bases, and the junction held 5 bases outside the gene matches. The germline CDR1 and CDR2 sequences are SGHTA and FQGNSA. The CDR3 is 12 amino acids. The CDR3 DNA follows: TGTGCCAGCAACAACAGGGGACAGACCCAGTACTTC. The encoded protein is CASNNRGQTQYF. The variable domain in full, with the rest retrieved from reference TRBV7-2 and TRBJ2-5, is GAGVSQSPSNKVTEKGKDVELRCDPISGHTALYWYRQSLGQGLEFLIYFQGNSAPDKSGLPSDRFSAERTGGSVSTLTIQRTQQEDSAVYLCASNNRGQTQYFGPGTRLLVL.

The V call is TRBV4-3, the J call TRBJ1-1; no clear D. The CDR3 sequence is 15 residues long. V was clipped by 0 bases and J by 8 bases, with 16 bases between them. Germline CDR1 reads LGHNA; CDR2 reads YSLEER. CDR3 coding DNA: TGCGCCAGCAGCCAAGACCATTTCGGGTCCTCAGAAGCTTTCTTT. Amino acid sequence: CASSQDHFGSSEAFF.

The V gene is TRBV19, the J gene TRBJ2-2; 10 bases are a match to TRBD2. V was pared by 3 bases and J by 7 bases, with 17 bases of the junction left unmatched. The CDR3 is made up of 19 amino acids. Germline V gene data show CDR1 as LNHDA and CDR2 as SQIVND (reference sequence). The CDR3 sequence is CASSIGQGARASGSGELFF. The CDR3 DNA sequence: TGTGCCAGTAGTATTGGTCAGGGGGCGCGGGCTAGCGGGAGCGGGGAGCTGTTTTTT.

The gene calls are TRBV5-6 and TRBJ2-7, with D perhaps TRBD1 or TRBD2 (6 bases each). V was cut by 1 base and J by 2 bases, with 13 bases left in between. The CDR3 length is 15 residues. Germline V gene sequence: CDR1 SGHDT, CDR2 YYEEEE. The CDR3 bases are TGTGCCAGCAGCTTGAGGGGGACTGTACCCTACGAGCAGTACTTC. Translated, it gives CASSLRGTVPYEQYF.

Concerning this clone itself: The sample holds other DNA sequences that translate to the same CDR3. The CDR3 loop reads CASSRGAGNTIYF. The DNA of the CDR3 is TGTGCCAGTAGTAGGGGAGCCGGAAACACCATATATTTT. The chain carries TRBV19 and TRBJ1-3, with unresolved D. Trimming left V 4 bases short and J 4 bases short, with 8 bases between. The CDR3 runs 13 residues. In germline, CDR1 is LNHDA, CDR2 SQIVND (reference sequence).

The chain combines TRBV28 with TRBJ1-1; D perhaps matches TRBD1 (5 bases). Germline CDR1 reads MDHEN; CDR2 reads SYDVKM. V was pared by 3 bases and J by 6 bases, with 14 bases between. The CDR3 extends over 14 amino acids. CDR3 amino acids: CASSFVGARPEAFF. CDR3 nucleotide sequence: TGTGCCAGCAGTTTCGTAGGGGCGAGGCCTGAAGCTTTCTTT.

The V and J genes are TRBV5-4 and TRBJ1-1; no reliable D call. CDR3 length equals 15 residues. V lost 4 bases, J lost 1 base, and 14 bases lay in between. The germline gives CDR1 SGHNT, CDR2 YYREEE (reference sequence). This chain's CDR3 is CASSAPGRQNTEAFF. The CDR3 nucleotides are TGTGCCAGCAGCGCACCCGGACGGCAGAACACTGAAGCTTTCTTT.

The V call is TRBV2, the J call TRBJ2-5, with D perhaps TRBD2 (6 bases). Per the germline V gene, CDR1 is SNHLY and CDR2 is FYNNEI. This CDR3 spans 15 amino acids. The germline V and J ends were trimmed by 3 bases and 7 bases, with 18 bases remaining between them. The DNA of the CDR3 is TGTGCCAGCAGTGAGGCGGGACCTCAAAGATGGACCCAGTACTTC. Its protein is CASSEAGPQRWTQYF.

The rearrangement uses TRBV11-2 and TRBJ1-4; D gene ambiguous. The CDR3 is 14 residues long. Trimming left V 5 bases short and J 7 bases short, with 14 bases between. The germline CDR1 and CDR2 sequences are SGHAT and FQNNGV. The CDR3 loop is CASSPIVGSEKLFF. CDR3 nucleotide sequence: TGTGCCAGCAGCCCGATTGTAGGTAGTGAAAAACTGTTTTTT.

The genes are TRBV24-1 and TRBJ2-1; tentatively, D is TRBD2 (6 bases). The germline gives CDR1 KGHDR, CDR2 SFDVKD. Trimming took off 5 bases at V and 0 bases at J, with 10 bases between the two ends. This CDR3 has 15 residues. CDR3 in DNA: TGTGCCACCAGTGTGGCGGGGAGCTCCTACAATGAGCAGTTCTTC. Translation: CATSVAGSSYNEQFF.

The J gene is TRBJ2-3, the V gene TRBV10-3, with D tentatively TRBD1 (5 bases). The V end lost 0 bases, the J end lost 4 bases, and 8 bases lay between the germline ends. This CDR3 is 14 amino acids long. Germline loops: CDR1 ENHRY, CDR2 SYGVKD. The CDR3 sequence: CAISESQGADTQYF. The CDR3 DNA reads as TGTGCCATCAGTGAGTCGCAAGGGGCAGATACGCAGTATTTT.

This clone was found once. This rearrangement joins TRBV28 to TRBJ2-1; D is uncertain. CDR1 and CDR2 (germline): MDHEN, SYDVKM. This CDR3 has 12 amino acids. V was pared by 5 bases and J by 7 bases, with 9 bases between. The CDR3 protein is CASSTLVNEQFF. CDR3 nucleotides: TGTGCCAGCAGTACTCTAGTGAATGAGCAGTTCTTC.

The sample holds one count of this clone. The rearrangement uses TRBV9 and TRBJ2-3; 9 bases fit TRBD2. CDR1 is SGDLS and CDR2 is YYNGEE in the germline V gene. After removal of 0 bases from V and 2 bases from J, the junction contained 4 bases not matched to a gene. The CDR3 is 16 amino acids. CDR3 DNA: TGTGCCAGCAGCGTAGTCGGGACTAGCAACACAGATACGCAGTATTTT. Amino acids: CASSVVGTSNTDTQYF.

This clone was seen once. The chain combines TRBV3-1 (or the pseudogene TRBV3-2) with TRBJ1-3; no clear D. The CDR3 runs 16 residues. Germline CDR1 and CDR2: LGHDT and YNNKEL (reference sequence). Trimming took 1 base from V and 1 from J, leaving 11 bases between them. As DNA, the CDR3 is TGTGCCAGCAGCCAAGGGATAAGGGCATCTGGAAACACCATATATTTT. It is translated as CASSQGIRASGNTIYF.

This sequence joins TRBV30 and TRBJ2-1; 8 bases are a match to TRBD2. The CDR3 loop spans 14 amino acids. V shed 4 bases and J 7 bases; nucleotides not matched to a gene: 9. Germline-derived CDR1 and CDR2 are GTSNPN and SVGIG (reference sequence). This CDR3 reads CAWKISGKSNEQFF. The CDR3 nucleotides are TGTGCCTGGAAGATTAGCGGGAAATCGAATGAGCAGTTCTTC.

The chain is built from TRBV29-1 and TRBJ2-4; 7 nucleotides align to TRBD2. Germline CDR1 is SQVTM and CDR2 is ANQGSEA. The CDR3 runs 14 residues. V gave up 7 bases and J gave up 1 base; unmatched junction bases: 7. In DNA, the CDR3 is TGCAGCGGAGGAGCGGGAAAGGCCAAAAACATTCAGTACTTC. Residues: CSGGAGKAKNIQYF. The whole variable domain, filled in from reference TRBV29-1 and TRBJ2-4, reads SAVISQKPSRDICQRGTSLTIQCQVDSQVTMMFWYRQQPGQSLTLIATANQGSEATYESGFVIDKFPISRPNLTFSTLTVSNMSPEDSSIYLCSGGAGKAKNIQYFGAGTRLSVL.

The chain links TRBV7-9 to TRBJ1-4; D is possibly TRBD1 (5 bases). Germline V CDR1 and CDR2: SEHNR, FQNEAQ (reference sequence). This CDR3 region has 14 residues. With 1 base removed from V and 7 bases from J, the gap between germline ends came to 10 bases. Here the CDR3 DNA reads TGTGCCAGCAGCTTAGACGGCCAGGGTGAAAAACTGTTTTTT. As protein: CASSLDGQGEKLFF.